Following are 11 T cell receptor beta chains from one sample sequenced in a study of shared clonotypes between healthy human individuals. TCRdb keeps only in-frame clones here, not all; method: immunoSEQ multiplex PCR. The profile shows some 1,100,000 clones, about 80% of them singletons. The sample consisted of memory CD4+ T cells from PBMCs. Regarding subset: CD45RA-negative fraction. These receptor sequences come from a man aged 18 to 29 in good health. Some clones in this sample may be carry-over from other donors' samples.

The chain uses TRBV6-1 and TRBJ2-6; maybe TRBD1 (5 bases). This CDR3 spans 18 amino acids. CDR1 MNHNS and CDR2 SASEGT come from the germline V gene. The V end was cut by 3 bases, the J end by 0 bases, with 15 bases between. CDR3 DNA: TGTGCCAGCAGTGACAGGGCCAGCCGCCTCTCTGGGGCCAACGTCCTGACTTTC. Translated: CASSDRASRLSGANVLTF.

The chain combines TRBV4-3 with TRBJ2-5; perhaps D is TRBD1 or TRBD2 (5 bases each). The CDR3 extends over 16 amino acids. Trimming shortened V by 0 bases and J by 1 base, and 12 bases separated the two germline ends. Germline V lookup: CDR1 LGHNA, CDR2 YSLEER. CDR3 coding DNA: TGCGCCAGCAGCCAAGATCTGGGGGTCGGCCAAGAGACCCAGTACTTC. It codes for CASSQDLGVGQETQYF.

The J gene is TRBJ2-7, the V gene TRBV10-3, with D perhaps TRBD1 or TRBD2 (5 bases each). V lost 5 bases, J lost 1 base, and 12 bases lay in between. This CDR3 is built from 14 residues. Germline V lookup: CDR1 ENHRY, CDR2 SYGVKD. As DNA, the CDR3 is TGTGCCATCAGTTGGGGACCCGAATCCTACGAGCAGTACTTC. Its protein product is CAISWGPESYEQYF.

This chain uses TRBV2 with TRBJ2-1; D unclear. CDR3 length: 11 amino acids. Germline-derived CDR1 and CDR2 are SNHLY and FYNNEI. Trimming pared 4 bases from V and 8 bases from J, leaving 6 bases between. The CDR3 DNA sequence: TGTGCCAGCAGTGGATACGATGAGCAGTTCTTC. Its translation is CASSGYDEQFF.

The DNA of the CDR3 is TGTGCCAGCAGCGTAGGGGCTAGCGGGAGTAAGGATACGCAGTATTTT. This codes for CASSVGASGSKDTQYF. This chain links TRBV9 with TRBJ2-3, with 10 bases that match TRBD2. V shed 0 bases, J shed 6 bases, and the junction held 7 bases outside the gene matches. CDR3 length: 16 residues. Germline assignment: CDR1 SGDLS and CDR2 YYNGEE.

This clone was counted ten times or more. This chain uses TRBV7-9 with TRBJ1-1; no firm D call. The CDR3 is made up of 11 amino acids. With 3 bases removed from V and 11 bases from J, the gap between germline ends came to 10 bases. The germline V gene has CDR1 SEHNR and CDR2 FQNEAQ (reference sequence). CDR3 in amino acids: CASSFSPGAFF. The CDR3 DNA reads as TGTGCCAGCAGCTTTAGTCCCGGGGCTTTCTTT.

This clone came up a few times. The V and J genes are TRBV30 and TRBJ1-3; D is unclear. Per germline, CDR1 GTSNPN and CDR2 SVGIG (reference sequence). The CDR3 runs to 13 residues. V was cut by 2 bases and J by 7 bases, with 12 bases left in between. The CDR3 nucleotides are TGTGCCTGGAGTACGGGGAATGGCAACACCATATATTTT. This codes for CAWSTGNGNTIYF. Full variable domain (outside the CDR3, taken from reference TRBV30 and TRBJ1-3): SQTIHQWPATLVQPVGSPLSLECTVEGTSNPNLYWYRQAAGRGLQLLFYSVGIGQISSEVPQNLSASRPQDRQFILSSKKLLLSDSGFYLCAWSTGNGNTIYFGEGSWLTVV.

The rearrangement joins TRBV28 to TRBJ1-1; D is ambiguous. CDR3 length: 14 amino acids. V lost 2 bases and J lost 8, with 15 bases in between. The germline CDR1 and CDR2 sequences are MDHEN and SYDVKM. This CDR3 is CASSLDQVLGEAFF. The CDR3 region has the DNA TGTGCCAGCAGTTTAGACCAGGTACTAGGCGAAGCTTTCTTT.

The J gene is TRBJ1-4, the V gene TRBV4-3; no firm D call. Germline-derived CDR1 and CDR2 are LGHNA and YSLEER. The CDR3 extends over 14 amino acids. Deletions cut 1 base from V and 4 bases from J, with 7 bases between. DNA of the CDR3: TGCGCCAGCAGCCAAGTGGGGAATAATGAAAAACTGTTTTTT. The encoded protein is CASSQVGNNEKLFF.

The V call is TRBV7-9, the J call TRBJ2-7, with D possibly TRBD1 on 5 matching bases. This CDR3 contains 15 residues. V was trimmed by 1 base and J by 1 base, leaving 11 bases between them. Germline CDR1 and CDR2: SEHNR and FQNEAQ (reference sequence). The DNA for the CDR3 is TGTGCCAGCAGCTTAGACCAGGGAATATCCTACGAGCAGTACTTC. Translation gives CASSLDQGISYEQYF.

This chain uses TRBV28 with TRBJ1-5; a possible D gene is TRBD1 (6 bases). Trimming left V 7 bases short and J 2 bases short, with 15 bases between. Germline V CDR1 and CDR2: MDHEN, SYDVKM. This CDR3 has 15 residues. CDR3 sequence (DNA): TGTGCCAGCAACCTGGGGGGGCATGGCAATCAGCCCCAGCATTTT. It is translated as CASNLGGHGNQPQHF. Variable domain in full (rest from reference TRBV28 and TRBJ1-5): DVKVTQSSRYLVKRTGEKVFLECVQDMDHENMFWYRQDPGLGLRLIYFSYDVKMKEKGDIPEGYSVSREKKERFSLILESASTNQTSMYLCASNLGGHGNQPQHFGDGTRLSIL.